The clone carrying this TCR beta chain was detected only once. The antigen remains undetermined. Libraries were prepared by immunoSEQ multiplex PCR; TCRdb keeps only in-frame clonotypes and omits some of them. The sample holds 1,500 or so clones, approximately 20% seen once. This entry comes from a study of T cells in localized non-small cell lung cancer. Overall study results and limits: Overall survival was longer when the density of T cells in the blood was higher. Paired adjacent lung recovered a median approximately 62 of the top 100 tumor clones. Heterogeneity remains possible because sequencing was limited to only one tumor region.

The clonotype was recovered from a male donor at least 60 years old with stage III squamous cell lung carcinoma. The sequenced sample was lung tumor tissue, obtained before any cancer treatment.

The CDR3 DNA follows: TGTGCCAGTAGTATAGGAGGAGGGGATCATGGCTACACCTTC. Protein sequence: CASSIGGGDHGYTF. The chain has TRBV19 and TRBJ1-2; D may be TRBD1 (5 bases). Trimming shortened V by 1 base and J by 6 bases, and 12 bases separated the two germline ends. The CDR3 runs to 14 residues. The germline V gene has CDR1 LNHDA and CDR2 SQIVND (reference sequence). Combining the CDR3 with reference TRBV19 and TRBJ1-2 gives the whole variable domain DGGITQSPKYLFRKEGQNVTLSCEQNLNHDAMYWYRQDPGQGLRLIYYSQIVNDFQKGDIAEGYSVSREKKESFPLTVTSAQKNPTAFYLCASSIGGGDHGYTFGSGTRLTVV.